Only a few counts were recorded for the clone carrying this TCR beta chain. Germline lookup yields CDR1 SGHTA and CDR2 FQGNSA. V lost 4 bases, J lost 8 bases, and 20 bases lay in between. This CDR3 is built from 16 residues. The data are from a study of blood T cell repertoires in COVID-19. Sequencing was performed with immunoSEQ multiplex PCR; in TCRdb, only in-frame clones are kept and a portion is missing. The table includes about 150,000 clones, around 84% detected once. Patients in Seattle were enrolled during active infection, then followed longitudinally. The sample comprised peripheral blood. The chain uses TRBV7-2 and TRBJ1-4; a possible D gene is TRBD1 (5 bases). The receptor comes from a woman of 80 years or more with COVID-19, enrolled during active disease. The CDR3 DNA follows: TGTGCCAGCAGCTCAAAGGGGAATGGGGTTTGGGAAAAACTGTTTTTT. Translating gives CASSSKGNGVWEKLFF.